The rows below give T cell receptor beta chains drawn from one sample of a study of CD8 T cells in Susac syndrome. TCRdb redid the calling of the immunoSEQ multiplex PCR reads with MiXCR, one entry per CDR3 protein. Of 120,000 or so distinct CDR3 sequences in the sample, 85% to 95% were seen once. The sample comprised CD4+ T cells from PBMCs. The receptors derive from a human donor with multiple sclerosis. Each CDR3 is given with its conserved first and last residue. The D gene is left open where the match is weak. A clone size is listed for some rows: how often the clone was seen (once, few, many), or a class if it is expanded.

CASSVAPSGGAQETQYF | TGTGCCAGCAGCGTGGCCCCGAGCGGGGGGGCTCAGGAGACCCAGTACTTC | TRBJ2-5 | TRBD2 | TRBV9 | NA
CASSARNAGTDTQYF | TGTGCCAGCAGCGCTAGAAACGCTGGCACAGATACGCAGTATTTT | TRBJ2-3 | NA | TRBV7-9 | NA
CASSETPGVYNSPLHF | TGTGCCAGCAGTGAAACTCCAGGTGTATACAATTCACCCCTCCACTTT | TRBJ1-6 | NA | TRBV6-1 | NA
CASSPYRGRTYEQYF | TGTGCCAGCAGTCCCTACAGGGGGAGGACCTACGAGCAGTACTTC | TRBJ2-7 | TRBD1 | TRBV7-9 | NA
CASSPQGASAQFF | TGTGCCAGCAGCCCCCAGGGGGCCTCAGCGCAGTTCTTC | TRBJ2-1 | TRBD1 | TRBV11-2 | NA
CATGGSTRTEAFF | TGTGCCACAGGGGGGTCGACACGCACTGAAGCTTTCTTT | TRBJ1-1 | TRBD1 | TRBV19 | NA
CASSPGVLTSGANVLTF | TGTGCCAGCAGCCCGGGGGTCCTAACCTCTGGGGCCAACGTCCTGACTTTC | TRBJ2-6 | NA | TRBV7-9 | NA
CAISDERSRGYTF | TGTGCCATCAGTGACGAAAGGTCCAGGGGCTACACCTTC | TRBJ1-2 | NA | TRBV10-3 | NA
CASSQDDYGGYTF | TGTGCCAGCAGCCAAGATGATTATGGAGGCTACACCTTC | TRBJ1-2 | NA | TRBV3-1 | NA
CSARGGAQGNDQPQHF | TGCAGTGCTAGAGGAGGAGCACAGGGGAACGATCAGCCCCAGCATTTT | TRBJ1-5 | TRBD1 | TRBV20-1 | NA
CASSPNSITGNYGYTF | TGTGCCAGCAGTCCTAACTCGATAACAGGGAACTATGGCTACACCTTC | TRBJ1-2 | NA | TRBV7-9 | once
CAISLGPLYTF | TGTGCCATCAGTCTTGGTCCTCTCTACACCTTC | TRBJ1-2 | NA | TRBV7-9 | NA
CASSERTANQPQHF | TGTGCCAGCAGTGAACGAACAGCAAATCAGCCCCAGCATTTT | TRBJ1-5 | NA | TRBV2 | NA
CASSYRDRPSNTQYF | TGTGCCAGCAGCTACCGGGACAGGCCGTCGAACACGCAGTATTTT | TRBJ2-3 | TRBD1 | TRBV7-2 | NA
CASTGLGQPQHF | TGTGCCAGCACGGGACTTGGCCAGCCCCAGCATTTT | TRBJ1-5 | NA | TRBV6-2/TRBV6-3 | NA
CASSLQGISPLHF | TGTGCCAGCAGTTTGCAGGGGATTTCACCCCTCCACTTT | TRBJ1-6 | NA | TRBV7-2 | NA
CASSLGGSSYNEQFF | TGTGCCAGCAGTTTAGGGGGTAGCTCCTACAATGAGCAGTTCTTC | TRBJ2-1 | NA | TRBV28 | NA
CASSQARGNTEAFF | TGTGCCAGCAGCCAGGCAAGGGGGAACACTGAAGCTTTCTTT | TRBJ1-1 | NA | TRBV3-1 | NA
CSVEGLLVETQYF | TGCAGCGTTGAGGGACTCCTAGTGGAGACCCAGTACTTC | TRBJ2-5 | NA | TRBV29-1 | once
CASSQERREDRIDGYTF | TGCGCCAGCAGCCAAGAGCGTCGGGAGGACAGAATAGATGGCTACACCTTC | TRBJ1-2 | NA | TRBV4-3 | NA
CACALGDTDTQYF | TGTGCCTGTGCATTGGGGGACACAGATACGCAGTATTTT | TRBJ2-3 | NA | TRBV10-3 | NA
CASSNGTGSSGNTIYF | TGCGCCAGCAGCAACGGGACAGGGAGCTCTGGAAACACCATATATTTT | TRBJ1-3 | TRBD1 | TRBV5-1 | once
CAVGWGSGIHF | NA | TRBJ1-5 | NA | TRBV28 | NA
CASSLNGGQSFTDTQYF | TGTGCCAGCAGTTTAAACGGGGGCCAATCCTTCACAGATACGCAGTATTTT | TRBJ2-3 | NA | TRBV12-3/TRBV12-4 | NA
CASSQSSGVRVRQETQYF | TGTGCCAGCAGCCAGTCTAGCGGGGTTCGGGTTCGGCAAGAGACCCAGTACTTC | TRBJ2-5 | TRBD2 | TRBV4-2 | NA
CASSLRTGGDQPQHF | TGTGCCAGCAGCCTAAGGACAGGGGGCGATCAGCCCCAGCATTTT | TRBJ1-5 | TRBD1 | TRBV11-3 | NA
CASSQDGTGGNTIYF | TGTGCCAGCAGCCAAGACGGGACAGGGGGAAACACCATATATTTT | TRBJ1-3 | TRBD1 | TRBV3-1 | NA
CASSDSLQPLGANVLTF | TGTGCCAGCAGTGACTCTTTGCAGCCGTTAGGGGCCAACGTCCTGACTTTC | TRBJ2-6 | NA | TRBV6-4 | NA